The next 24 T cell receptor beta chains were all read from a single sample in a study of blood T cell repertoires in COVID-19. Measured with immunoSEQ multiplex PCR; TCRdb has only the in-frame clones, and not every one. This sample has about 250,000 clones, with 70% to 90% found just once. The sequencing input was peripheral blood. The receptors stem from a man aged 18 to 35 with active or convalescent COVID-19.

The CDR3 loop reads CASSPALASGYSYEQYF. The CDR3 bases are TGTGCCAGCAGTCCGGCCCTTGCTAGCGGCTACTCCTACGAGCAGTACTTC. V usage is TRBV3-1 (or the pseudogene TRBV3-2) and J usage is TRBJ2-7; 7 bases align to TRBD2. The CDR3 length is 17 residues. Per germline, CDR1 LGHDT and CDR2 YNNKEL (reference sequence). The junction had 14 bases not matched to a gene; V was cut back by 6 bases and J by 0 bases.

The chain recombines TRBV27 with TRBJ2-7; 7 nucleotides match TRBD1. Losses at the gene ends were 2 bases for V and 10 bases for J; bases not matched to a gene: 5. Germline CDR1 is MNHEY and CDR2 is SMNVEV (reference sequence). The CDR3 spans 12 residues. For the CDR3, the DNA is TGTGCCAGCAGTTTAGACAGGGCTACACAGTACTTC. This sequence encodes CASSLDRATQYF.

In nucleotides, the CDR3 is TGTGCCAGCAGCCCTCGGAGGGCAGAGACCCAGTACTTC. This translates into CASSPRRAETQYF. The rearrangement joins TRBV7-2 to TRBJ2-5; a weak D match, TRBD2 (6 bases). This CDR3 region has 13 residues. The V end lost 5 bases, the J end lost 4 bases, and 11 bases lay between the germline ends. Germline V gene data show CDR1 as SGHTA and CDR2 as FQGNSA.

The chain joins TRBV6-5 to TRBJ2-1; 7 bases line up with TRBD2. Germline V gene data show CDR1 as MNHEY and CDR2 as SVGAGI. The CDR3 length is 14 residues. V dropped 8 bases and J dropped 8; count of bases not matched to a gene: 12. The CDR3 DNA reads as TGTGCCAGCCACAAGCTAGCGGTTTTGGATGAGCAGTTCTTC. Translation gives CASHKLAVLDEQFF.

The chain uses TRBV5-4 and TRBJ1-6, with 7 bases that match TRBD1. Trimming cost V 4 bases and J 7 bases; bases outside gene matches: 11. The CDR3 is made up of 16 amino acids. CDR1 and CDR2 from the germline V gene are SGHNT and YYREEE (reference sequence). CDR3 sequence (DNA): TGTGCCAGCAGCGTTGAAGGGGGCGCGGGGAATTCACCCCTCCACTTT. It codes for CASSVEGGAGNSPLHF.

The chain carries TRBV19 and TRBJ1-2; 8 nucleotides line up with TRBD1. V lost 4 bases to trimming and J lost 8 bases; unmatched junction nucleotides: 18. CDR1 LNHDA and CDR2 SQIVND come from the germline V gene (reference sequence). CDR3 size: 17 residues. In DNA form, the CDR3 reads TGTGCCAGTAGTACAGAGAGATCGACAGGGGCGATAGGCGGCTACACCTTC. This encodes CASSTERSTGAIGGYTF.

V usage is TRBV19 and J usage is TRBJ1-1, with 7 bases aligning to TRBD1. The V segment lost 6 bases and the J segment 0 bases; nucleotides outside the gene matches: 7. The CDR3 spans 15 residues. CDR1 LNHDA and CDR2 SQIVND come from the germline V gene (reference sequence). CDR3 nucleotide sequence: TGTGCCAGTAGAGCAGGGGGATTCATGAACACTGAAGCTTTCTTT. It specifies CASRAGGFMNTEAFF.

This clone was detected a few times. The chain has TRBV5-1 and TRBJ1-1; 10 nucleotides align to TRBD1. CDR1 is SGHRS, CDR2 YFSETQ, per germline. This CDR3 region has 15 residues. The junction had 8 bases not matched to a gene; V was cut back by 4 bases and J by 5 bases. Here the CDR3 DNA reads TGCGCCAGCAGCATTAATCCGGGACAGGGGACTGAAGCTTTCTTT. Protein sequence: CASSINPGQGTEAFF. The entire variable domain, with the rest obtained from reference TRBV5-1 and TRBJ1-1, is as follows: KAGVTQTPRYLIKTRGQQVTLSCSPISGHRSVSWYQQTPGQGLQFLFEYFSETQRNKGNFPGRFSGRQFSNSRSEMNVSTLELGDSALYLCASSINPGQGTEAFFGQGTRLTVV.

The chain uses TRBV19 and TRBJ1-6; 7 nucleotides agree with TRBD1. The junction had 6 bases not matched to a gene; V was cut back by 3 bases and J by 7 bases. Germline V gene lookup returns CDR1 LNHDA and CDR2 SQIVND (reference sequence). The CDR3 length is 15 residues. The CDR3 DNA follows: TGTGCCAGTAGTATCAACAGGGGAGGCAATTCACCCCTCCACTTT. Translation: CASSINRGGNSPLHF.

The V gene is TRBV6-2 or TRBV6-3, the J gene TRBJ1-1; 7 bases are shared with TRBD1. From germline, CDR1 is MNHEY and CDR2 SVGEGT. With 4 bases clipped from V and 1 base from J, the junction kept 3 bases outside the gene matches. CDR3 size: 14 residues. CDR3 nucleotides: TGTGCCAGCAGTTTCAGACAGGGGAACACTGAAGCTTTCTTT. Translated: CASSFRQGNTEAFF.

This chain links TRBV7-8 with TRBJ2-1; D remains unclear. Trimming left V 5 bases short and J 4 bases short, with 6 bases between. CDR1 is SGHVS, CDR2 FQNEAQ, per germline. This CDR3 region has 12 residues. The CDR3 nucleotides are TGTGCCAGCAGCCCGAGGTACAATGAGCAGTTCTTC. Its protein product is CASSPRYNEQFF. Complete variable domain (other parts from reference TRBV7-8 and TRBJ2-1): GAGVSQSPRYKVAKRGQDVALRCDPISGHVSLFWYQQALGQGPEFLTYFQNEAQLDKSGLPSDRFFAERPEGSVSTLKIQRTQQEDSAVYLCASSPRYNEQFFGPGTRLTVL.

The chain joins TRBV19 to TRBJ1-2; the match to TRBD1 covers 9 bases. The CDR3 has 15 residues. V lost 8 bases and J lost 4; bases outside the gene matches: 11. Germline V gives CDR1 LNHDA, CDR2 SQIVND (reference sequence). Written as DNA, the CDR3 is TGTGCCAGTCAAGGGGACAGGGTAGGTTCCTATGGCTACACCTTC. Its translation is CASQGDRVGSYGYTF. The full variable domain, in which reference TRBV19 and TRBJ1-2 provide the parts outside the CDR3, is DGGITQSPKYLFRKEGQNVTLSCEQNLNHDAMYWYRQDPGQGLRLIYYSQIVNDFQKGDIAEGYSVSREKKESFPLTVTSAQKNPTAFYLCASQGDRVGSYGYTFGSGTRLTVV.

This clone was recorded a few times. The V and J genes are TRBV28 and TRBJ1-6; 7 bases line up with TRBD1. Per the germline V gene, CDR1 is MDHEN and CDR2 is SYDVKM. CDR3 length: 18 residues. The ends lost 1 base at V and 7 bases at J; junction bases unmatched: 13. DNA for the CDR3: TGTGCCAGCAGTTTATTAGGTTCGTTGGGACAGAGGAATTCACCCCTCCACTTT. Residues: CASSLLGSLGQRNSPLHF.

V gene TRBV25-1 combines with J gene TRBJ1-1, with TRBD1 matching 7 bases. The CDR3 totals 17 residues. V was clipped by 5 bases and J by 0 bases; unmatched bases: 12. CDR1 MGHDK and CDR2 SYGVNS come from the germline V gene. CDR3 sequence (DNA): TGTGCCAGCAGTCATAGCAAAACCGGGACAGTGAACACTGAAGCTTTCTTT. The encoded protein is CASSHSKTGTVNTEAFF. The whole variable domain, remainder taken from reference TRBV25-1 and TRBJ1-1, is EADIYQTPRYLVIGTGKKITLECSQTMGHDKMYWYQQDPGMELHLIHYSYGVNSTEKGDLSSESTVSRIRTEHFPLTLESARPSHTSQYLCASSHSKTGTVNTEAFFGQGTRLTVV.

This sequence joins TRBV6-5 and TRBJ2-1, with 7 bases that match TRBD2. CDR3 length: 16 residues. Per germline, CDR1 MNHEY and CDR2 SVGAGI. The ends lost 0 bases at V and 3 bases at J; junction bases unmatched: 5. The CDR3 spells CASSYSVGDYYNEQFF. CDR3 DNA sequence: TGTGCCAGCAGTTACTCGGTGGGGGACTACTACAATGAGCAGTTCTTC.

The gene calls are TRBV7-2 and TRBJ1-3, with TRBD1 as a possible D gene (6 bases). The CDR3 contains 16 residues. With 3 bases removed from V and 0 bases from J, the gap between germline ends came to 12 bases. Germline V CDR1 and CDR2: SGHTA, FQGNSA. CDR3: CASSFATGYSGNTIYF. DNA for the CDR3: TGTGCCAGCAGCTTCGCCACAGGGTACTCTGGAAACACCATATATTTT.

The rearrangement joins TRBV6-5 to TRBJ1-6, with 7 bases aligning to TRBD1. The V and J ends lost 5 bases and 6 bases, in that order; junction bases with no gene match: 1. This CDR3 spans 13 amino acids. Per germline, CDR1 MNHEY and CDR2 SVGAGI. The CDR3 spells CASSRQGNSPLHF. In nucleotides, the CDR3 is TGTGCCAGCAGTCGACAGGGTAATTCACCCCTCCACTTT.

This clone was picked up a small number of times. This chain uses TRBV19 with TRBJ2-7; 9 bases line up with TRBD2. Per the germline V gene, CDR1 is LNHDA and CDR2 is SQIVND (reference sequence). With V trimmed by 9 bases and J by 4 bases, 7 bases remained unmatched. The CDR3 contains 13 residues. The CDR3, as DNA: TGTGCCAGCACGACTAGCGGTGGGTACGAGCAGTACTTC. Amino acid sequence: CASTTSGGYEQYF.

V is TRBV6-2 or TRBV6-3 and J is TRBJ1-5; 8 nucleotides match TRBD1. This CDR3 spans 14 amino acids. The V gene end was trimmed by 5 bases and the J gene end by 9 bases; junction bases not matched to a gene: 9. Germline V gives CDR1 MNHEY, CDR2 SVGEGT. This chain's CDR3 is CASSTPGGSGPQHF. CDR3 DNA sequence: TGTGCCAGCAGTACTCCAGGGGGCAGCGGGCCCCAGCATTTT.

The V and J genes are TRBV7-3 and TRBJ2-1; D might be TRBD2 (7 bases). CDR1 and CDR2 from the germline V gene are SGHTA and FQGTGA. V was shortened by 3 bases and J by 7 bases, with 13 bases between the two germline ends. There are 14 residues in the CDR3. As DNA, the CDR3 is TGTGCCAGCAGCTTCGCGGGGGCGAGAAATGAGCAGTTCTTC. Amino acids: CASSFAGARNEQFF. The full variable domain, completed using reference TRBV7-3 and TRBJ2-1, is GAGVSQTPSNKVTEKGKYVELRCDPISGHTALYWYRQSLGQGPEFLIYFQGTGAADDSGLPNDRFFAVRPEGSVSTLKIQRTERGDSAVYLCASSFAGARNEQFFGPGTRLTVL.

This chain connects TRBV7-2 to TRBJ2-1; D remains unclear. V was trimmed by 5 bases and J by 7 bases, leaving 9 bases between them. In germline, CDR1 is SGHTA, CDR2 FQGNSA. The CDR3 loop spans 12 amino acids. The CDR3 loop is CASSTFANEQFF. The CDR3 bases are TGTGCCAGCAGCACTTTCGCAAATGAGCAGTTCTTC.

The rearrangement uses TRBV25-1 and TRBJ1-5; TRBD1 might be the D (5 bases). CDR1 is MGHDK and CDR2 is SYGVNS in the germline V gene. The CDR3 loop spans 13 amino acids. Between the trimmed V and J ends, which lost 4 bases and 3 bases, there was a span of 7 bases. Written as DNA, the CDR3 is TGTGCCAGCAGTGCAGGGTCCAATCAGCCCCAGCATTTT. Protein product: CASSAGSNQPQHF.

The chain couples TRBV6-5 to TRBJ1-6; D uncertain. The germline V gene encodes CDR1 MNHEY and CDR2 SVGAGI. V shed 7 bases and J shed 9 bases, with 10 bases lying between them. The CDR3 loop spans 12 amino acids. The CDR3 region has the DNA TGTGCCAGCAATACAGCTGGTTCACCCCTCCACTTT. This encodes CASNTAGSPLHF.

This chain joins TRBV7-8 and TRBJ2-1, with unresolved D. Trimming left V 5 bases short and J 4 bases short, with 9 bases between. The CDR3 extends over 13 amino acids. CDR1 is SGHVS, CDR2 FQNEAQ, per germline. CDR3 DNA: TGTGCCAGCAGCCGTCAGAATTACAATGAGCAGTTCTTC. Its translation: CASSRQNYNEQFF.